The clone carrying this T cell receptor (beta chain) was picked up one time. The J segment lost 6 bases and the V segment lost 4 bases, leaving 8 bases of the junction unmatched. CDR1 and CDR2 (germline): SGHTS, YDEGEE. The CDR3 loop spans 15 amino acids. Assay: immunoSEQ multiplex PCR; the TCRdb copy retains only in-frame clones and omits some. Among fewer than 350,000 clones listed, roughly 85% were seen once. This sample stems from a study of blood T cell repertoires in COVID-19. Looking at the study overall: Italy, Spain and the United States were the sources of the convalescent and acute COVID-19 samples.

The source is a human donor in a cohort sampled during active COVID-19. Sequenced input: peripheral blood. The genes are TRBV5-8 and TRBJ2-3, with 10 nucleotides matching TRBD2. The CDR3 DNA is TGTGCCAGCAGCCCGGATAGCGGGGGGCGGGATACGCAGTATTTT. Translation: CASSPDSGGRDTQYF.